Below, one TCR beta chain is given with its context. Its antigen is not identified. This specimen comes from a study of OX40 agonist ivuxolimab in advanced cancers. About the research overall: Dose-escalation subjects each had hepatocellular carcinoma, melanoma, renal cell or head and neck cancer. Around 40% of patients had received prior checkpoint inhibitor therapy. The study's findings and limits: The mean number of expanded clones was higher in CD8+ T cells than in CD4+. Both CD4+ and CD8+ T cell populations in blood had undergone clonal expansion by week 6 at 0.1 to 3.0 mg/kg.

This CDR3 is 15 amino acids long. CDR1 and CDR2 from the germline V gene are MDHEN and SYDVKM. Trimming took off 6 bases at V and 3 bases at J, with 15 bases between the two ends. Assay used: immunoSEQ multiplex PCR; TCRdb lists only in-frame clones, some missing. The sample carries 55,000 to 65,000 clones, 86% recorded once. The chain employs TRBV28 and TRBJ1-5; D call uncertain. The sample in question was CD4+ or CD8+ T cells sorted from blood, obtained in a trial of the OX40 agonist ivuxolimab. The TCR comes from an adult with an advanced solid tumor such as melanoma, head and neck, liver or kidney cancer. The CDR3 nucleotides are TGTGCCAGCAGCCTTCCGGACGCTTACAATCAGCCCCAGCATTTT. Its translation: CASSLPDAYNQPQHF.